This T cell receptor beta chain was recovered during a study of blood T cell repertoires in COVID-19. Across the whole study: Sites in the United States, Italy and Spain provided acute and convalescent COVID-19 samples.

Methods used by the authors: Cell counts per sample came from amplifying reference gene primers. Clones were read by immunoSEQ multiplex PCR, and TCRdb kept only the in-frame ones, dropping some. V, J and clone size were drawn from that table, and D and trimming were deduced from the DNA. The sample lists around 220,000 clones, 80% to 90% occurring once. The CDR3 has 14 amino acids. V was clipped by 2 bases and J by 5 bases, with 12 bases between them. CDR1 and CDR2 from the germline V gene are MNHEY and SMNVEV (reference sequence). The chain couples TRBV27 to TRBJ2-5; D gene uncertain. The sequencing input was PBMCs or T cells enriched from blood (not recorded which). The receptor was derived from a woman between 45 and 65 years old with acute COVID-19. The CDR3 nucleotides read TGTGCCAGCAGTTTAGGGCAAAAATATGAGACCCAGTACTTC. The encoded protein is CASSLGQKYETQYF.